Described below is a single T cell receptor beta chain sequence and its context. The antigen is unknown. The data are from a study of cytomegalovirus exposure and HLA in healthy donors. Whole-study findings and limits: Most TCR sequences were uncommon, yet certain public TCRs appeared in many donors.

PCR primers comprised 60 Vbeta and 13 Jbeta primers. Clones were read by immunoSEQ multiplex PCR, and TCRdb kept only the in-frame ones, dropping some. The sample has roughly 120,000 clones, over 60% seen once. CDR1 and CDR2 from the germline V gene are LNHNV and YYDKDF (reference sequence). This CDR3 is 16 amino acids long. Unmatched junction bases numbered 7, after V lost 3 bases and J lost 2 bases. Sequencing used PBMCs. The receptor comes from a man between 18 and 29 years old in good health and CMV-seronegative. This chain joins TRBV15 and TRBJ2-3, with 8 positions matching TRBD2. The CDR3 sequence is CATSSPGGGPTDTQYF. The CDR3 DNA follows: TGTGCCACCAGCAGTCCCGGGGGGGGCCCCACAGATACGCAGTATTTT.